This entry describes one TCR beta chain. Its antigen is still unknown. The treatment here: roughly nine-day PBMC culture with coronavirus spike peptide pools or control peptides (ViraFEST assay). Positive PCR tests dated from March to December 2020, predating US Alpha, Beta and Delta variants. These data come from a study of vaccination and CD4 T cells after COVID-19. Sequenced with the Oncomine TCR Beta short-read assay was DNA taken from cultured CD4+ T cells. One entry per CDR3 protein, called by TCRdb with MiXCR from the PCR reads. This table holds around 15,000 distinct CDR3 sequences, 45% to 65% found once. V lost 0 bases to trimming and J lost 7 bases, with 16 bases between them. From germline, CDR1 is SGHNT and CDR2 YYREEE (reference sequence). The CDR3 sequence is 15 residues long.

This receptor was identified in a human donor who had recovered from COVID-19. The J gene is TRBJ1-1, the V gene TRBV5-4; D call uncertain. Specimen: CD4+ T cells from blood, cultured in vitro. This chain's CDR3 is CASSLVLGGVDEAFF. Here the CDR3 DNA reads TGTGCCAGCAGCTTGGTTTTGGGCGGGGTAGATGAAGCTTTCTTT.